The 8 T cell receptor beta chains in this list originate from one sample, sequenced in a study of T cell changes during pregnancy in multiple sclerosis. Some clones are missing from TCRdb's copy, which holds only in-frame ones; the method was immunoSEQ multiplex PCR. The repertoire consists of tens of thousands of clones, with approximately 91% occurring once and the leading ten covering about 1.5%. Sequencing was carried out using PBMCs (not recorded whether the cells were cultured). The receptors shown here come from a female donor with multiple sclerosis, enrolled in a pregnancy study.

V is TRBV11-1 and J is TRBJ2-4, with 10 bases that match TRBD2. CDR1 and CDR2 (germline): SGHAT, FQDESV (reference sequence). Trimming cost V 5 bases and J 0 bases; bases outside gene matches: 13. There are 19 residues in the CDR3. In DNA, the CDR3 is TGTGCCAGCAGCCCAGTAGGGCTAGCGGGAGAATCAGCCAAAAACATTCAGTACTTC. It specifies CASSPVGLAGESAKNIQYF.

This chain connects TRBV5-5 to TRBJ1-1; D is unclear. The V gene lost 0 bases and the J gene lost 4 bases, with 10 bases spanning the gap. Germline CDR1 reads SGHKS; CDR2 reads YYEKEE (reference sequence). This CDR3 region has 14 residues. In DNA form, the CDR3 reads TGTGCCAGCAGCTTGGGAGGAGCAGGCACTGAAGCTTTCTTT. It specifies CASSLGGAGTEAFF.

CDR3 sequence reads: CSVAVSMDNEQFF. CDR3 sequence (DNA): TGCAGCGTCGCGGTTTCGATGGACAATGAGCAGTTCTTC. This rearrangement joins TRBV29-1 to TRBJ2-1; no reliable D call. Looked up from germline, CDR1 is SQVTM and CDR2 is ANQGSEA. This CDR3 spans 13 amino acids. Trimming pared 6 bases from V and 5 bases from J, leaving 14 bases between.

This clone was observed once. This chain joins TRBV10-3 and TRBJ2-5, with 9 bases matching TRBD2. From germline, CDR1 is ENHRY and CDR2 SYGVKD. This CDR3 spans 14 amino acids. V trimming: 10 bases; J trimming: 5 bases; junction bases outside the gene matches: 11. CDR3 sequence reads: CATSLAGQSETQYF. CDR3 sequence (DNA): TGTGCCACTTCACTAGCGGGCCAGTCGGAGACCCAGTACTTC.

The V and J genes are TRBV5-1 and TRBJ2-7, with TRBD1 as a possible D gene (5 bases). The germline V gene encodes CDR1 SGHRS and CDR2 YFSETQ. The CDR3 runs to 13 residues. Trimming removed 4 bases from V and 3 bases from J, with 11 bases in between. CDR3 sequence reads: CASSVADNYEQYF. The CDR3 nucleotides are TGCGCCAGCAGCGTGGCGGACAACTACGAGCAGTACTTC.

This chain joins TRBV7-8 and TRBJ2-1; D ambiguous. This CDR3 is 15 amino acids long. The germline V and J ends were trimmed by 1 base and 5 bases, with 12 bases remaining between them. CDR1 is SGHVS and CDR2 is FQNEAQ in the germline V gene. The CDR3 protein is CASSLVVGSDNEQFF. The CDR3 region has the DNA TGTGCCAGCAGCTTAGTAGTGGGTTCGGACAATGAGCAGTTCTTC.

This chain joins TRBV27 and TRBJ2-3, with TRBD1 matching over 7 bases. Germline trimming cut 7 bases from V and 6 bases from J; bases unmatched to any gene: 10. Germline V CDR1 and CDR2: MNHEY, SMNVEV (reference sequence). The CDR3 consists of 14 residues. CDR3 DNA sequence: TGTGCCAGCATGTTTCGACAGGGAGTTGATACGCAGTATTTT. Encoded protein: CASMFRQGVDTQYF.

J is TRBJ1-5 and V is TRBV30; no definite D call. This CDR3 has 14 amino acids. Germline CDR1 is GTSNPN and CDR2 is SVGIG (reference sequence). The V end was cut by 8 bases, the J end by 0 bases, with 14 bases between. The CDR3 sequence is CAGGHGNSNQPQHF. DNA for the CDR3: TGTGCCGGTGGTCACGGTAATAGCAATCAGCCCCAGCATTTT.